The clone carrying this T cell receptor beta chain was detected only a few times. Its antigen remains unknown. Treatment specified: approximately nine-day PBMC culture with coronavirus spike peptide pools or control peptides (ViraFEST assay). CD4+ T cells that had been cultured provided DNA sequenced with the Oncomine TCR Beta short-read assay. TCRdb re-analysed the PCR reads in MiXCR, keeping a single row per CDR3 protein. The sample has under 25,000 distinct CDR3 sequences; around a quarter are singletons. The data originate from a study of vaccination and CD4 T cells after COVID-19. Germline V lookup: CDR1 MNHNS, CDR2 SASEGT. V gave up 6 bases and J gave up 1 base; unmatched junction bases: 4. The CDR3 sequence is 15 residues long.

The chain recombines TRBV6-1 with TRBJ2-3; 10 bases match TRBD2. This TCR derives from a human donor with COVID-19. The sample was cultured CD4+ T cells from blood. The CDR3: CASRRGTSGTDTQYF. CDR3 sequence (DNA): TGTGCCAGCAGACGAGGGACTAGCGGCACAGATACGCAGTATTTT.